Listed here is a single T cell receptor (beta chain). Its specificity is unknown. 5'RACE, which relied on constant-segment primers, yielded TCR alpha and TCR beta cDNA libraries carrying sample barcodes and UMIs. TCRdb analysed the 5' RACE reads with MiXCR anew, one entry per CDR3 protein. The sample includes about 150,000 distinct CDR3 sequences, roughly 15% of them seen just once. V shed 4 bases and J 2 bases; nucleotides not matched to a gene: 5. The CDR3 is 14 amino acids. Germline CDR1 reads MGHRA; CDR2 reads YSYEKL. The data were obtained in a study of T-cell memory formation after mild COVID-19. Looking at the study overall: There were largely donor-specific TCR clusters.

Findings and limits, study-wide: CD8+ contracting clones occupied EMRA, while CD4+ ones occupied mainly CM and EM. Contracting clones from day 15 to 85 had balanced CD4/CD8; later expanders favoured CD4+.

The sample taken for sequencing was PBMCs or a T cell subset sorted from them (not recorded which). The chain combines TRBV4-1 with TRBJ2-7; 7 positions match TRBD2. The source is an adult woman who had mild COVID-19 (a few samples of this study predate the infection). Cell type and time point are not known. The CDR3 DNA reads TGCGCCAGCAGCCCATGGGGGGGGACCTACGAGCAGTACTTC. This encodes CASSPWGGTYEQYF.